This T cell receptor beta chain was sequenced during a study of blood T cell repertoires in COVID-19. Study summary: PBMCs, B-cell-depleted T cells, or T cells provided the cDNA or gDNA that made up the material.

This clone showed up just once. With 3 bases removed from V and 4 bases from J, the gap between germline ends came to 20 bases. This CDR3 has 17 amino acids. The germline V gene encodes CDR1 SGHVS and CDR2 FNYEAQ. Seattle researchers signed up patients amid active infection and tracked them longitudinally. Sequencing was performed with immunoSEQ multiplex PCR; in TCRdb, only in-frame clones are kept and a portion is missing. This repertoire shows about 200,000 clones, roughly 88% found once; its top ten account for roughly a sixth. Sequenced material: peripheral blood. The clonotype was recovered from a man aged 50 or older with COVID-19, enrolled during active disease. The chain combines TRBV7-6 with TRBJ2-3; a weak D match, TRBD1 (6 bases). Here the CDR3 DNA reads TGTGCCAGCAGCTTGTCTTACAGGGTCGAAACCCCAGATACGCAGTATTTT. Protein product: CASSLSYRVETPDTQYF.